These 15 T cell receptor beta chains were all obtained from the same sample, sequenced in a study of spatial heterogeneity in lung cancer. Time point given: sample taken at primary tumor resection. Notes on the study in general: Tracking of tumor mutation counts was seen in expanded intratumoral alpha and beta TCR counts.

TCRdb re-called the 5' RACE reads with MiXCR, one entry per CDR3 protein. Of 2,700 or so distinct CDR3 sequences in the sample, about 5.5% were seen once. Their antigens remain unidentified. Here the sequenced sample was lung tumor tissue, taken at surgery. The receptor set was obtained from a male donor with early-stage non-small cell lung cancer.

As for this clonotype: This beta chain represents an off-target read in a library built for alpha chains; its size is of limited meaning. This chain uses TRBV4-3 with TRBJ2-1; TRBD1 matches 7 bases. The ends lost 0 bases at V and 3 bases at J; junction bases unmatched: 2. This CDR3 spans 15 amino acids. Per germline, CDR1 LGHNA and CDR2 YSLEER. This CDR3 reads CASSQEGTVYNEQFF. The CDR3 DNA reads TGCGCCAGCAGCCAAGAGGGGACAGTCTACAATGAGCAGTTCTTC.

A few counts support this clonotype. The library was built for alpha chains, so this beta chain is an off-target read and its size means little. The chain joins TRBV4-1 to TRBJ2-1; 7 bases align to TRBD2. V shed 2 bases and J 8 bases; nucleotides not matched to a gene: 9. The CDR3 is made up of 15 amino acids. Germline V gene lookup returns CDR1 MGHRA and CDR2 YSYEKL. DNA for the CDR3: TGCGCCAGCAGCCAATCCCGGGAGGTCTGGGATGAGCAGTTCTTC. It specifies CASSQSREVWDEQFF.

This clonotype was observed many times. This beta chain came through as a stray read in a library set up for alpha chains, and its size says little. This sequence joins TRBV30 and TRBJ2-1; D is possibly TRBD2 (8 bases). Between the trimmed V and J ends, which lost 5 bases and 5 bases, there was a span of 19 bases. CDR1 and CDR2 from the germline V gene are GTSNPN and SVGIG (reference sequence). The CDR3 covers 15 residues. In nucleotides, the CDR3 is TGTGCCTGGGTACGGGGGGGGACAGTAAACAATGAGCAGTTCTTC. Translated, it gives CAWVRGGTVNNEQFF.

Sample share makes this clonotype large. The library was prepared for alpha chains; this beta chain is a stray read, so its frequency means little. CDR3 nucleotides: TGTGCCAGCAGTTACTCTCAGCGGTACACAGATACGCAGTATTTT. Its translation: CASSYSQRYTDTQYF. This chain connects TRBV6-6 to TRBJ2-3, with a weak D call TRBD2 (5 bases). The CDR3 consists of 15 residues. Deletions cut 0 bases from V and 2 bases from J, with 9 bases between. CDR1 is MNHNY and CDR2 is SVGAGI in the germline V gene (reference sequence).

This clonotype was seen at least ten times. The library was prepared for alpha chains; this beta chain is a stray read, so its frequency means little. V and J are TRBV12-3 or TRBV12-4 and TRBJ1-2, with D possibly TRBD1 on 5 matching bases. There are 12 residues in the CDR3. Trimming shortened V by 7 bases and J by 7 bases, and 13 bases separated the two germline ends. The CDR3 DNA follows: TGTGCCAGCACCCAGGGTACAGGTGGCTACACCTTC. It is translated as CASTQGTGGYTF.

This clonotype is labeled as medium-sized. The library was built for alpha chains, so this beta chain is an off-target read and its size means little. CDR3 in amino acids: CASKGGEGRSYEQYF. The CDR3, as DNA: TGCGCCAGCAAAGGGGGGGAGGGGCGCTCCTACGAGCAGTACTTC. J is TRBJ2-7 and V is TRBV5-1; tentatively, D is TRBD2 (7 bases). CDR3 length equals 15 residues. Germline CDR1 and CDR2: SGHRS and YFSETQ. Trimming stripped 6 bases from V and 0 bases from J, with 16 bases between.

This clonotype was counted at least ten times. Being off target in a library aimed at alpha chains, this beta chain has a size of little meaning. J is TRBJ1-2 and V is TRBV6-2 or TRBV6-3; 8 positions match TRBD1. From germline, CDR1 is MNHEY and CDR2 SVGEGT. V was clipped by 6 bases and J by 4 bases; unmatched bases: 10. The CDR3 consists of 15 residues. The CDR3 loop is CASRKPGQGTYGYTF. CDR3 bases: TGTGCCAGCAGAAAACCTGGACAGGGTACCTATGGCTACACCTTC.

This clonotype is classed as medium-sized (0.01 to 0.1%). The size of this beta chain means little, since it is a stray read in a library made for alpha chains. This chain connects TRBV28 to TRBJ1-5; TRBD1 matches at 11 bases. Germline lookup yields CDR1 MDHEN and CDR2 SYDVKM. This CDR3 has 16 residues. With V trimmed by 4 bases and J by 11 bases, 13 bases remained unmatched. This CDR3 reads CASSSPDRGPQTSQHF. CDR3 in DNA: TGTGCCAGCAGTTCTCCGGACAGGGGGCCCCAGACGTCCCAGCATTTT. Combining the CDR3 with reference TRBV28 and TRBJ1-5 gives the whole variable domain DVKVTQSSRYLVKRTGEKVFLECVQDMDHENMFWYRQDPGLGLRLIYFSYDVKMKEKGDIPEGYSVSREKKERFSLILESASTNQTSMYLCASSSPDRGPQTSQHFGDGTRLSIL.

A remark on this clonotype: Just one base apart from a much larger clone, this may be a read error. This beta chain is a stray sequence in a library constructed for alpha chains; its clone size is not meaningful. This chain joins TRBV6-5 and TRBJ2-2; D is undetermined. The CDR3 is 14 residues long. Germline assignment: CDR1 MNHEY and CDR2 SVGAGI. V lost 0 bases and J 4 bases, leaving 6 bases between the germline ends. The DNA of the CDR3 is TGTGCCAGCAGTTACTCTTGGTGCACCGGGGAGCTGTTTTTT. Translation: CASSYSWCTGELFF.

This clonotype is medium-sized in the sample. In a library made to pick up alpha chains, this beta chain is a stray read with a size that means little. This chain connects TRBV20-1 to TRBJ1-1, with D hard to call. Germline V gives CDR1 DFQATT, CDR2 SNEGSKA (reference sequence). V lost 0 bases to trimming and J lost 1 base, with 15 bases between them. The CDR3 is made up of 16 amino acids. In DNA form, the CDR3 reads TGCAGTGCTAGAGATCGGGGTACGGGATCGAACACTGAAGCTTTCTTT. It yields the protein CSARDRGTGSNTEAFF.

This clonotype was counted many times. Within a library made for alpha chains, this beta chain is off target, and its count is uninformative. This chain connects TRBV28 to TRBJ2-2, with D possibly TRBD2 on 5 matching bases. The CDR3 totals 12 residues. Germline CDR1 MDHEN, CDR2 SYDVKM. CDR3 amino acids: CVGGGNTGELFF. The CDR3 DNA reads as TGTGTTGGAGGAGGGAACACCGGGGAGCTGTTTTTT.

Judged by abundance, this clonotype is medium-sized. Little can be read into the size of this beta chain, an off-target read in a library designed for alpha chains. The rearrangement joins TRBV5-1 to TRBJ1-1; 8 bases agree with TRBD1. Per the germline V gene, CDR1 is SGHRS and CDR2 is YFSETQ. The CDR3 covers 14 residues. Unmatched junction bases numbered 4, after V lost 3 bases and J lost 3 bases. Written as DNA, the CDR3 is TGCGCCAGCAGCTCAGCAGGGGGCTACACTGAAGCTTTCTTT. Translated, it gives CASSSAGGYTEAFF.

This clonotype qualifies as medium-sized (0.01 to 0.1%). A library made for alpha chains picked up this beta chain off target, so its size means little. The chain links TRBV13 to TRBJ2-7, with TRBD2 identical over 11 bases. V dropped 5 bases and J dropped 2; count of bases not matched to a gene: 11. The V gene's germline CDR1 is PRHDT and CDR2 FYEKMQ (reference sequence). There are 17 residues in the CDR3. In DNA form, the CDR3 reads TGTGCCAGCAGCCGGGGAGGGGGACTAGCGGACGCCTACGAGCAGTACTTC. Its protein is CASSRGGGLADAYEQYF.

This clonotype is deemed medium-sized. For a library built for alpha chains, this beta chain is a stray read; little rests on its size. The chain joins TRBV2 to TRBJ2-2; 7 bases map to TRBD1. Germline V gene data show CDR1 as SNHLY and CDR2 as FYNNEI. The CDR3 consists of 15 residues. Trimming removed 5 bases from V and 5 bases from J; junction bases left unmatched: 8. The CDR3 DNA reads TGTGCCAGCAGTCCAACAGGGGTAAAGACCGGGGAGCTGTTTTTT. This gives the protein CASSPTGVKTGELFF.

Judged by abundance, this clonotype is medium-sized. This beta chain appears as a stray read in a library generated for alpha chains; its size is not informative. The chain has TRBV5-1 and TRBJ1-2; D is possibly TRBD1 (5 bases). The CDR3 runs 13 residues. The germline V and J ends were trimmed by 4 bases and 7 bases, with 14 bases remaining between them. Per germline, CDR1 SGHRS and CDR2 YFSETQ. CDR3 residues: CASSDRDDTGYTF. For the CDR3, the DNA is TGCGCCAGCAGCGACCGGGACGATACTGGCTACACCTTC.